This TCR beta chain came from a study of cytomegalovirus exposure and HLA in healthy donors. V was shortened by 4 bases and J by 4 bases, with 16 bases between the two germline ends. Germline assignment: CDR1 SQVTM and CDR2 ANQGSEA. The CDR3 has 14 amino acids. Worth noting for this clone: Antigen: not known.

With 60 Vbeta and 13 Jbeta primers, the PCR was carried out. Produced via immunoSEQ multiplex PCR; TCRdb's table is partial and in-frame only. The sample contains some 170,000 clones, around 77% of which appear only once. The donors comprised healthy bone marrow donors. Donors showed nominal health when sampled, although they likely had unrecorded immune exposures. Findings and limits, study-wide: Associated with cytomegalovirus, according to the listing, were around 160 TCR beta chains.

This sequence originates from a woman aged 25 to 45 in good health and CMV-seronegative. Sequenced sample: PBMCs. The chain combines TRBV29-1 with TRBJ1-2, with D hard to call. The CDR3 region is CSVVASGTFYGYTF. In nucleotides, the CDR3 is TGCAGCGTTGTAGCTTCCGGCACTTTCTATGGCTACACCTTC.